A single sample is the source of the 11 T cell receptor beta chains below, sequenced in a study of cytomegalovirus exposure and HLA in healthy donors (dated by TCRdb to about 2017). Libraries were made using the immunoSEQ multiplex PCR assay. The multiplex PCR relied on a mix of 60 forward primers for TCR Vbeta segments and 13 reverse primers for TCR Jbeta segments. TCRdb mirrors the immuneACCESS table, restricted to in-frame sequences. Some clones are absent from its copies; in checked studies, under half trace to an unresolved V gene, and the reason for the others is unknown. The sample table contains 180,000 or so clones; only one count was recorded for about four fifths of them. Clones ranked in the top ten supply less than 3.5% of the sample. Sequenced input: PBMCs. The source is a female donor in good health and CMV-seronegative.

This clone was detected only a few times. The chain joins TRBV30 to TRBJ2-1, with 8 bases identical to TRBD2. V lost 2 bases and J lost 7; bases outside the gene matches: 7. CDR3 length equals 14 residues. In germline, CDR1 is GTSNPN, CDR2 SVGIG (reference sequence). Here the CDR3 DNA reads TGTGCCTGGAGTACGGGAGGGAATAAAAATGAGCAGTTCTTC. It yields the protein CAWSTGGNKNEQFF.

The chain is built from TRBV5-1 and TRBJ1-1; 8 bases align to TRBD1. The CDR3 covers 16 residues. CDR1 SGHRS and CDR2 YFSETQ come from the germline V gene. With V trimmed by 3 bases and J by 4 bases, 11 bases remained unmatched. The CDR3, as DNA: TGCGCCAGCAGCTCTGACAGGGGTGAGCGCGGCACTGAAGCTTTCTTT. Translating it yields CASSSDRGERGTEAFF.

The rearrangement joins TRBV27 to TRBJ1-5, with D unclear. From germline, CDR1 is MNHEY and CDR2 SMNVEV (reference sequence). Trimming removed 1 base at V and 1 base at J, with 11 bases between. The CDR3 loop spans 16 amino acids. As DNA, the CDR3 is TGTGCCAGCAGTTTATATTACAGTGTAAGCAATCAGCCCCAGCATTTT. Amino acids: CASSLYYSVSNQPQHF.

V is TRBV4-1 and J is TRBJ1-5, with 9 bases aligning to TRBD1. Trimming removed 3 bases from V and 6 bases from J; junction bases left unmatched: 9. The germline CDR1 and CDR2 sequences are MGHRA and YSYEKL. The CDR3 contains 16 residues. DNA of the CDR3: TGCGCCAGCAGCCATGGACCGGGACAGGGAACTCAGCCCCAGCATTTT. Translating it yields CASSHGPGQGTQPQHF.

The rearrangement uses TRBV5-1 and TRBJ2-1; TRBD2 might be the D (6 bases). CDR3 length: 15 residues. V gave up 2 bases and J gave up 0 bases, with 9 bases separating them. Per germline, CDR1 SGHRS and CDR2 YFSETQ. The CDR3 protein is CASSFAGSSYNEQFF. CDR3 DNA: TGCGCCAGCAGCTTCGCGGGGAGCTCCTACAATGAGCAGTTCTTC. The whole variable domain, remainder taken from reference TRBV5-1 and TRBJ2-1, is KAGVTQTPRYLIKTRGQQVTLSCSPISGHRSVSWYQQTPGQGLQFLFEYFSETQRNKGNFPGRFSGRQFSNSRSEMNVSTLELGDSALYLCASSFAGSSYNEQFFGPGTRLTVL.

The V call is TRBV6-5, the J call TRBJ1-5, with 9 bases aligning to TRBD1. This CDR3 has 15 residues. V shed 6 bases and J 6 bases; nucleotides not matched to a gene: 9. Germline values: CDR1 MNHEY, CDR2 SVGAGI. The CDR3 nucleotides are TGTGCCAGCAGCCCAACAGGGGGCGGAGGTCAGCCCCAGCATTTT. Protein sequence: CASSPTGGGGQPQHF.

V is TRBV19 and J is TRBJ2-5; D is perhaps TRBD2 (6 bases). The CDR3 extends over 13 amino acids. Germline CDR1 reads LNHDA; CDR2 reads SQIVND (reference sequence). V lost 5 bases, J lost 5 bases, and 12 bases lay in between. CDR3 residues: CASSRGRGETQYF. CDR3 DNA sequence: TGTGCCAGTAGTCGAGGGCGGGGCGAGACCCAGTACTTC.

This rearrangement joins TRBV6-5 to TRBJ1-6; D may be TRBD1 (5 bases). Trimming cost V 5 bases and J 3 bases, with 8 bases left between them. The CDR3 is made up of 14 amino acids. Germline V CDR1 and CDR2: MNHEY, SVGAGI. In nucleotides, the CDR3 is TGTGCCAGCAGTACAGGTCTCTATAATTCACCCCTCCACTTT. Amino acid sequence: CASSTGLYNSPLHF.

The chain is built from TRBV7-2 and TRBJ2-5; no reliable D call. The J call is uncertain, as TRBJ2-7 better fits the DNA end. Germline CDR1 SGHTA, CDR2 FQGNSA. This CDR3 spans 14 amino acids. Written as DNA, the CDR3 is TGTGCCAGCAGCTTACGACAAGCCCCCTACGAGCAGTACTTC. As protein: CASSLRQAPYEQYF.

The gene calls are TRBV4-1 and TRBJ2-1, with TRBD2 matching 8 bases. CDR1 is MGHRA, CDR2 YSYEKL, per germline. V was pared by 8 bases and J by 7 bases, with 13 bases of the junction left unmatched. The CDR3 runs 15 residues. The CDR3, as DNA: TGCGCCAGCGCCCCCCGGGGGGGCAAAAGGAATGAGCAGTTCTTC. This encodes CASAPRGGKRNEQFF.

This clone appeared many times. The chain recombines TRBV6-1 with TRBJ1-1, with 7 bases that match TRBD1. The CDR3 has 13 amino acids. Germline V gene sequence: CDR1 MNHNS, CDR2 SASEGT. V lost 3 bases to trimming and J lost 7 bases; unmatched junction nucleotides: 5. The CDR3 sequence: CASSEGQPREAFF. The CDR3, as DNA: TGTGCCAGCAGTGAGGGACAGCCCCGTGAAGCTTTCTTT.